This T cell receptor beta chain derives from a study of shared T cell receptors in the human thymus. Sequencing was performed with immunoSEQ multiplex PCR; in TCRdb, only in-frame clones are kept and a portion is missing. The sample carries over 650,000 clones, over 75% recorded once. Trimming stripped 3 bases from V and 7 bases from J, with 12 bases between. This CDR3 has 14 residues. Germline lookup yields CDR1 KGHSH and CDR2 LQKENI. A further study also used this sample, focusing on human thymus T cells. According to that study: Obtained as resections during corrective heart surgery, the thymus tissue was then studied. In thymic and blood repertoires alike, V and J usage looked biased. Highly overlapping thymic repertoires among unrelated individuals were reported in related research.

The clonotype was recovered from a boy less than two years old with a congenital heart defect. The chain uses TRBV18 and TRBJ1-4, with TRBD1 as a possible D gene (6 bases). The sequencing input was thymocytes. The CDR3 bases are TGTGCCAGCTCACCTGGGACATTCCCTGAAAAACTGTTTTTT. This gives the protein CASSPGTFPEKLFF. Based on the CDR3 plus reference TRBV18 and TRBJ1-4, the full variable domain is NAGVMQNPRHLVRRRGQEARLRCSPMKGHSHVYWYRQLPEEGLKFMVYLQKENIIDESGMPKERFSAEFPKEGPSILRIQQVVRGDSAAYFCASSPGTFPEKLFFGSGTQLSVL.